Presented here are 21 T cell receptor beta chains from one specimen sequenced in a study of metastatic and nonmetastatic thyroid tumors. TCRdb reanalyzed the PCR reads via MiXCR. The sample includes some 83,000 clones, under 15% of them seen just once. Among the patients, none had received any treatment before thyroid surgery. Sequenced input: tumor tissue. These receptors all stem from a female donor with papillary thyroid cancer or a benign thyroid nodule (not recorded which). Some clones in this sample may be carry-over from other donors' samples.

This clone has ten or more counts. V usage is TRBV9 and J usage is TRBJ2-1, with 7 bases fitting TRBD2. CDR1 and CDR2 from the germline V gene are SGDLS and YYNGEE. V was pared by 1 base and J by 2 bases, with 6 bases of the junction left unmatched. The CDR3 spans 16 residues. The CDR3 DNA reads TGTGCCAGCAGCGTATCGAGGAGCGGGACCTACAATGAGCAGTTCTTC. Amino acid sequence: CASSVSRSGTYNEQFF. Supplemented by reference TRBV9 and TRBJ2-1, the full variable domain reads DSGVTQTPKHLITATGQRVTLRCSPRSGDLSVYWYQQSLDQGLQFLIQYYNGEERAKGNILERFSAQQFPDLHSELNLSSLELGDSALYFCASSVSRSGTYNEQFFGPGTRLTVL.

This clone was observed at least ten times. This chain joins TRBV6-5 and TRBJ1-6, with D unresolved. The CDR3 extends over 14 amino acids. Trimming took 1 base from V and 7 from J, leaving 8 bases between them. Germline V gives CDR1 MNHEY, CDR2 SVGAGI. In DNA form, the CDR3 reads TGTGCCAGCAGTTACTTAGACCCGAATTCACCCCTCCACTTT. Translation: CASSYLDPNSPLHF.

As concerns this clone: A much larger clone lies a single base off, so this may be a read error. The J gene is TRBJ1-3, the V gene TRBV19; the match to TRBD1 covers 7 bases. CDR1 is LNHDA, CDR2 SQIVND, per germline (reference sequence). The V segment lost 10 bases and the J segment 7 bases; nucleotides outside the gene matches: 7. The CDR3 has 12 residues. Written as DNA, the CDR3 is TGTGCCATCCGGGACAGCTTTAACACCATATATTTT. This gives the protein CAIRDSFNTIYF.

This clone turned up a few times. V and J are TRBV6-1 and TRBJ2-2; no definite D call. Germline loops: CDR1 MNHNS, CDR2 SASEGT. With 5 bases removed from V and 1 base from J, the gap between germline ends came to 17 bases. This CDR3 has 17 amino acids. This chain's CDR3 is CASSLRVLSKNTGELFF. The CDR3 bases are TGTGCCAGCAGTCTCCGTGTCCTTTCGAAGAACACCGGGGAGCTGTTTTTT.

This clone appeared many times. The rearrangement joins TRBV28 to TRBJ2-7; possibly TRBD2 for D (6 bases). The V end lost 3 bases, the J end lost 6 bases, and 18 bases lay between the germline ends. The CDR3 loop spans 15 amino acids. The V gene's germline CDR1 is MDHEN and CDR2 SYDVKM. For the CDR3, the DNA is TGTGCCAGCAGTTTGCGACCAGGATTGGGGGGCGAGCAGTACTTC. Translated, it gives CASSLRPGLGGEQYF.

This clone occurred many times. The rearrangement joins TRBV11-1 to TRBJ2-2, with D perhaps given as TRBD1 or TRBD2 (5 bases each). Trimming removed 5 bases at V and 6 bases at J, with 19 bases between. The CDR3 has 16 residues. In germline, CDR1 is SGHAT, CDR2 FQDESV (reference sequence). CDR3 bases: TGTGCCAGCAGCCACCGGAGGACACGTTTTGCCGGGGAGCTGTTTTTT. Encoded protein: CASSHRRTRFAGELFF.

This clone was counted at least ten times. This may be a read error, as it is one base from a much larger clone. The rearrangement joins TRBV5-1 to TRBJ2-7; 8 bases match TRBD1. V shed 4 bases and J 6 bases; nucleotides not matched to a gene: 3. The CDR3 spans 12 residues. Per germline, CDR1 SGHRS and CDR2 YFSETQ. The DNA for the CDR3 is TGCGCCAGCAGCGAGACAGGGGCCGAGCAGTACTTC. Translation gives CASSETGAEQYF. Full variable domain (missing parts from reference TRBV5-1 and TRBJ2-7): KAGVTQTPRYLIKTRGQQVTLSCSPISGHRSVSWYQQTPGQGLQFLFEYFSETQRNKGNFPGRFSGRQFSNSRSEMNVSTLELGDSALYLCASSETGAEQYFGPGTRLTVT.

This clone showed up just a few times. This may be a read error: a much more frequent sequence differs by one nucleotide. The CDR3 nucleotides read TGCAGCGTTGAAACCTCGTATCCCTCAGTCACCGGGGAGCTGTTTTTT. This translates into CSVETSYPSVTGELFF. The V call is TRBV29-1, the J call TRBJ2-2; unclear D gene. Germline CDR1 reads SQVTM; CDR2 reads ANQGSEA. CDR3 length: 16 residues. Trimming took 2 bases from V and 4 from J, leaving 17 bases between them.

This clone was recorded a few times. This sequence may be a read error, since a much larger clone differs from it by one base. The rearrangement joins TRBV2 to TRBJ2-5; D possibly corresponds to TRBD1 (5 bases). The V gene lost 6 bases and the J gene lost 0 bases, with 11 bases spanning the gap. The CDR3 is 14 amino acids. Germline lookup yields CDR1 SNHLY and CDR2 FYNNEI. This CDR3 is CASSDGHNQETQYF. The CDR3 DNA is TGTGCCAGCAGCGACGGACATAACCAAGAGACCCAGTACTTC.

This clone appeared many times. The chain is built from TRBV14 and TRBJ2-1; 7 bases are a match to TRBD2. The V segment lost 0 bases and the J segment 2 bases; nucleotides outside the gene matches: 4. CDR3 length: 16 residues. In germline, CDR1 is SGHDN, CDR2 FVKESK. The CDR3 sequence: CASSQDGAGTYNEQFF. In DNA, the CDR3 is TGTGCCAGCAGCCAAGATGGAGCGGGAACCTACAATGAGCAGTTCTTC.

This clone was picked up many times. The chain is built from TRBV5-1 and TRBJ1-5; D ambiguous. Per the germline V gene, CDR1 is SGHRS and CDR2 is YFSETQ. V was cut by 0 bases and J by 4 bases, with 5 bases left in between. There are 13 residues in the CDR3. CDR3 DNA: TGCGCCAGCAGCTTGGACAGTAATCAGCCCCAGCATTTT. Translation: CASSLDSNQPQHF.

This clone was detected a few times. The gene calls are TRBV9 and TRBJ2-7, with D uncertain. The length of the CDR3 is 15 residues. The germline CDR1 and CDR2 sequences are SGDLS and YYNGEE. V lost 0 bases and J lost 3, with 13 bases in between. For the CDR3, the DNA is TGTGCCAGCAGCGTAGATGGTGGCGGTATCTACGAGCAGTACTTC. Its translation is CASSVDGGGIYEQYF.

At least ten counts were recorded for this clone. J is TRBJ2-7 and V is TRBV7-8; D is ambiguous. The ends were cut back, 0 bases at V and 4 bases at J, with 10 bases in the middle. CDR3 length equals 14 residues. Germline V gene data show CDR1 as SGHVS and CDR2 as FQNEAQ. CDR3 protein: CASSLASRYYEQYF. DNA of the CDR3: TGTGCCAGCAGCTTAGCGTCCAGGTATTACGAGCAGTACTTC.

This clone was detected ten times or more. The J gene is TRBJ2-5, the V gene TRBV12-3 or TRBV12-4; D may be TRBD1 (6 bases). V was clipped by 4 bases and J by 4 bases, with 13 bases between them. The CDR3 is 14 residues long. In nucleotides, the CDR3 is TGTGCCAGCAGTTCCGAAGGGGGATCAGAGACCCAGTACTTC. It yields the protein CASSSEGGSETQYF.

The chain employs TRBV6-1 and TRBJ1-6; D is ambiguous. CDR1 is MNHNS and CDR2 is SASEGT in the germline V gene. The CDR3 has 14 amino acids. The V end was cut by 8 bases, the J end by 5 bases, with 13 bases between. This CDR3 reads CASSTGSHNSPLHF. In nucleotides, the CDR3 is TGTGCCAGCTCTACCGGGTCCCATAATTCACCCCTCCACTTT.

This clone was seen many times. J is TRBJ1-5 and V is TRBV6-1; D call uncertain. Germline CDR1 reads MNHNS; CDR2 reads SASEGT. The CDR3 loop spans 13 amino acids. V was pared by 6 bases and J by 9 bases, with 15 bases between. The CDR3, as DNA: TGTGCCAGCAGAAGAGATCCAAGAGGGCCCCAGCATTTT. Its translation: CASRRDPRGPQHF.

This rearrangement joins TRBV12-3 or TRBV12-4 to TRBJ2-7, with 7 bases matching TRBD2. The CDR3 totals 14 residues. The trim removed 6 bases at V and 1 base at J, leaving 6 bases unmatched. CDR3 coding DNA: TGTGCCAGCAGATCGTCAGCGGGGTCCTACGAGCAGTACTTC. It specifies CASRSSAGSYEQYF.

This clone was found a few times. V and J are TRBV27 and TRBJ2-7; either TRBD1 or TRBD2 may supply D (5 bases each). Germline V gene lookup returns CDR1 MNHEY and CDR2 SMNVEV (reference sequence). Trimming took off 7 bases at V and 3 bases at J, with 19 bases between the two ends. The CDR3 sequence is 15 residues long. CDR3 region: CASMHFHRRFYEQYF. DNA for the CDR3: TGTGCCAGCATGCATTTCCACAGGAGGTTCTACGAGCAGTACTTC.

As for this clone: A read error may be the cause here, since a much bigger clone is one base away. The same CDR3 can be traced to other DNA sequences in this sample. The chain recombines TRBV19 with TRBJ2-2; 7 nucleotides agree with TRBD2. Germline CDR1 LNHDA, CDR2 SQIVND (reference sequence). CDR3 length equals 13 residues. With V trimmed by 1 base and J by 8 bases, 1 base remained unmatched. The CDR3 loop is CASSIAGGGELFF. The CDR3 bases are TGTGCCAGTAGTATAGCGGGGGGAGGGGAGCTGTTTTTT.

This clone was recorded at least ten times. A read error may be the cause here, since a much bigger clone is one base away. This chain joins TRBV5-1 and TRBJ2-1; D remains unclear. From germline, CDR1 is SGHRS and CDR2 YFSETQ. There are 15 residues in the CDR3. CDR3 protein: CTSSLESFTYNEQFF. The CDR3 region has the DNA TGCACCAGCAGCTTGGAATCGTTTACCTACAATGAGCAGTTCTTC.

This clone was seen many times. The chain couples TRBV6-1 to TRBJ1-1; 7 nucleotides line up with TRBD1. Germline V gene sequence: CDR1 MNHNS, CDR2 SASEGT. V trimming: 9 bases; J trimming: 10 bases; junction bases outside the gene matches: 14. The CDR3 is 13 amino acids. As DNA, the CDR3 is TGTGCCAGAACTCCGGGACAGAAGGTCTTAGCTTTCTTT. Translating gives CARTPGQKVLAFF.